This paragraph covers one T cell receptor (beta chain) sequence. Its antigen remains unidentified. Some clones are missing from TCRdb's copy, which holds only in-frame ones; the method was immunoSEQ multiplex PCR. The sample records about 5,100 clones, over 35% being singletons. These data originate in a study of T cells in localized non-small cell lung cancer. Trimming cost V 6 bases and J 5 bases; bases outside gene matches: 8. This CDR3 is built from 15 residues. Germline assignment: CDR1 SGHNT and CDR2 YENEEA. Study-wide points: A denser population of T cells in blood accompanied longer overall survival. Without multi-region sequencing, intratumor heterogeneity could not be excluded. Uninvolved adjacent lung showed peak T cell clonality, exceeding tumor. There were a median roughly 61 of the top 100 tumor clones appearing in adjacent lung.

This sequence joins TRBV11-3 and TRBJ2-5, with TRBD1 identical over 11 bases. This sequence originates from a man between 35 and 75 years old with stage I lung adenocarcinoma. This material consisted of lung tumor tissue, taken before any cancer treatment. CDR3 nucleotides: TGTGCCAGCAGTCCGGGACAGGGGGTATTGGAGACCCAGTACTTC. Residues: CASSPGQGVLETQYF. Combining the CDR3 with reference TRBV11-3 and TRBJ2-5 gives the whole variable domain EAGVVQSPRYKIIEKKQPVAFWCNPISGHNTLYWYLQNLGQGPELLIRYENEEAVDDSQLPKDRFSAERLKGVDSTLKIQPAELGDSAVYLCASSPGQGVLETQYFGPGTRLLVL.